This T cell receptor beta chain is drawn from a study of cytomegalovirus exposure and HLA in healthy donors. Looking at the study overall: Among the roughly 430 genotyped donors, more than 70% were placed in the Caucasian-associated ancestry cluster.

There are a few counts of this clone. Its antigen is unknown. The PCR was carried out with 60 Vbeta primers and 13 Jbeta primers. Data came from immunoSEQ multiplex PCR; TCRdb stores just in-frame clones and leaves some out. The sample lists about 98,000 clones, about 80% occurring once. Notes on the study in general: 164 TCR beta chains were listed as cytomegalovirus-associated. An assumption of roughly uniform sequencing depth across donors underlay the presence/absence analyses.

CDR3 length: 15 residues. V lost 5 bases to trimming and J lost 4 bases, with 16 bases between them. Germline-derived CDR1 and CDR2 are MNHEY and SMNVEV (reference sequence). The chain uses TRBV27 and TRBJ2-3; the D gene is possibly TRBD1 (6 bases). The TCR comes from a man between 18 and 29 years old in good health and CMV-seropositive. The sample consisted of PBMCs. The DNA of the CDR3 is TGTGCCAGCAGTACCAACGATGGGGGCGCAGATACGCAGTATTTT. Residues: CASSTNDGGADTQYF.